This TCR beta chain was documented in a study of blood T cell repertoires in COVID-19. About the study: Acute-phase and convalescent COVID-19 samples originated in the United States, Italy and Spain.

Trimming shortened V by 2 bases and J by 2 bases, and 10 bases separated the two germline ends. From germline, CDR1 is MNHEY and CDR2 SMNVEV (reference sequence). This CDR3 contains 14 residues. Clones were read by immunoSEQ multiplex PCR, and TCRdb kept only the in-frame ones, dropping some. Here the sample spans about 280,000 clones, 86% being singletons. V and J are TRBV27 and TRBJ2-7; D is undetermined. The clonotype originates from a woman aged 30 to 39 who had recovered from COVID-19. Input material: peripheral blood. CDR3: CASSLIGGPYEQYF. The CDR3 nucleotides are TGTGCCAGCAGTTTAATCGGCGGCCCCTACGAGCAGTACTTC.